This section outlines one T cell receptor beta chain sequence together with its context. Its antigen is undetermined. The data were obtained in a study of T cells in Graves' hyperthyroidism and ophthalmopathy. The study's findings and limits: Ophthalmopathy onset followed model prediction by a median approximately 7 months. Separation of ophthalmopathy from stable hyperthyroidism was achieved by a 13 V-J model.

Reasons for excluding patients were uncontrolled infection, other autoimmune disease, pregnancy or lactation. In germline, CDR1 is GTSNPN, CDR2 SVGIG (reference sequence). The CDR3 covers 13 residues. Deletions cut 2 bases from V and 0 bases from J, with 5 bases between. Template material for amplifying TCR beta CDR3 regions consisted of RNA transcripts. HTBI primers drove first-round RT-PCR of the TCR CDR3. TCRdb re-derived calls from the multiplex PCR reads in MiXCR, one entry per CDR3 protein. The repertoire has roughly 750,000 distinct CDR3 sequences, 16% of them found once; the top ten carry around 7.7%.

The sequence derives from a young man with Graves' hyperthyroidism. Sequencing was carried out using blood. The chain has TRBV30 and TRBJ1-5; D is unclear. This CDR3 is CAWSSNSNQPQHF. CDR3 DNA sequence: TGTGCCTGGAGTTCCAATAGCAATCAGCCCCAGCATTTT.